Sequencing of this T cell receptor beta chain was carried out in a study of Ad26.COV2.S vaccination and SARS-CoV-2 variants. Study in general: The study gave Ad26.COV2.S intramuscularly, once or twice 56 days apart.

Remarks on this clone: The target antigen is unknown.

Treatment reported: over 15 received Ad26.COV2.S at low or high dose, single or two shots; 5 received placebo; per-sample allocation not given. Day 63 after the first vaccine or placebo injection was the time point for sampling. The administered vaccine (an Ad26 vector) expressed Wuhan-strain SARS-CoV-2 spike. Method: immunoSEQ multiplex PCR; TCRdb's copy keeps in-frame clones and lacks some. The sample records hundreds of thousands of clones, roughly nine tenths being singletons. Findings and limits, study-wide: Recipients of either vaccine or placebo displayed similar breadth of non-spike TCRs.

Germline lookup yields CDR1 SGHRS and CDR2 YFSETQ. This CDR3 has 14 amino acids. With 4 bases clipped from V and 6 bases from J, the junction kept 7 bases outside the gene matches. The V call is TRBV5-1, the J call TRBJ2-1, with 7 bases matching TRBD2. The origin of this receptor is a person aged 18 to 65 who received the Ad26.COV2.S COVID-19 vaccine or a placebo. This specimen was peripheral blood, taken in a trial of Ad26.COV2.S vaccine versus placebo. The DNA for the CDR3 is TGCGCCAGCAGCAACCGGGACTACCCCAATGAGCAGTTCTTC. The encoded protein is CASSNRDYPNEQFF.